Listed below are T cell receptor beta chains from one sample, sequenced in a study of CXCR3-negative and CXCR3-positive naive CD8 T cells. For each CDR3 protein, TCRdb gives one entry from its re-call of the 5' RACE reads, without DNA. The clone table shows roughly 56,000 distinct CDR3 sequences, with the ten largest holding about 0.43%. Sequencing was performed on naive CXCR3- CD8+ T cells from blood. The receptors derive from a human donor in good health. Some clones in this sample may be carry-over from other donors' samples. Each CDR3 is given with its conserved first and last residue. Fields, in order: V gene, J gene, CDR3 protein.

TRBV10-3	TRBJ2-2	CAISGSGTRAVADTGELFF
TRBV7-9	TRBJ2-7	CASSASPGQGVSCEQYF
TRBV20-1	TRBJ2-5	CSARASDPGETQYF
TRBV7-2	TRBJ1-1	CASSSLWTEAFF
TRBV29-1	TRBJ2-7	CSVEGVKGNSYEQYF
TRBV29-1	TRBJ1-2	CSVPSPAEEANYGYTF
TRBV9	TRBJ2-5	CASSTTSGATQYF
TRBV7-2	TRBJ1-2	CASSLALGDSTSGYTF
TRBV7-3	TRBJ2-1	CASSLLGQFLNEQFF
TRBV28	TRBJ2-1	CASSPDNEQFF
TRBV4-3	TRBJ2-1	CASSPNTGVTYNEQFF
TRBV30	TRBJ2-7	CAWKGGQDYEQYF
TRBV7-2	TRBJ1-2	CASRDEAFYGYTF
TRBV7-9	TRBJ2-7	CASSSRGQHSYEQYF
TRBV4-2	TRBJ1-4	CASSQDTGGSEKLFF